This TCR beta chain was documented in a study of siplizumab effects on memory and regulatory T cells (dated by TCRdb to between 2019 and 2020). Context from the whole study: The study looked at the effect of siplizumab, an anti-CD2 antibody, on alloreactive T-cell subsets in allogeneic mixed lymphocyte reactions made from human PBMCs.

Results and caveats for the whole study, not just this receptor: Siplizumab significantly reduced the cumulative frequency of alloreactive sequences traceable to unstimulated CD4+ memory T cells. Unstimulated naive T cells appeared more diverse than memory T cells, and naive cells seemed to contribute substantially to the alloresponse. Because sequences below about 10^-5 frequency were poorly captured, only a minor fraction of alloreactive clones could be mapped to unstimulated subsets. Among mappable alloreactive CD4+ clones, an average Treg-derived fraction of roughly 69% was observed with siplizumab, compared with less than 35% in control reactions. A naive or memory phenotype could not be assigned to roughly 75-96% of proliferating CD4+ or CD8+ clones. The suppressive function of proliferating Tregs from siplizumab cultures was not functionally confirmed.

Sorted unstimulated T cells and proliferating T cells recovered from mixed lymphocyte reactions were subjected to TCRbeta CDR3 sequencing. Fresh whole blood from more than 8 HLA-typed healthy donors was used as the source from which PBMCs were isolated. Library preparation employed the immunoSEQ multiplex PCR assay. Approximately 100,000 TCR templates per sample were assayed on the deep sequencing platform. Genomic DNA extracted from sorted T cells was the material used for TCRbeta CDR3 sequencing. As for how the authors treated the data: The R programming language was used for the clonal analysis of the TCRbeta CDR3 data. Alloreactive CD4+ and CD8+ clones were defined by comparing unstimulated samples with post-reaction CFSE-low samples. Regulatory or non-regulatory origin was assigned to alloreactive CD4+ clones by matching of sequences to sorted unstimulated Treg and non-Treg repertoires. The source is immuneACCESS, and TCRdb retained only in-frame sequences with V and J called. Part of the clones is not carried over; for the studies checked, unresolved V genes explain less than half of this, and the remainder is unexplained. From that table come the V and J calls and clone size; the DNA was used to work out D and trimming. The sample table contains tens of thousands of clones; only one count was recorded for around 90% of them. The ten largest clonotypes hold approximately 28% of the sample.

Details on this clone: Its antigen target is currently unknown. Within one base of it there is no much larger clone, and no base qualities were kept.

The CDR3, from cysteine to phenylalanine, totals 14 residues. Of the read, only the CDR3 DNA is kept; its 42 bases are in frame from base 1. CDR1 and CDR2 (SGDLS, YYNGEE) derive from the germline V gene. Unmatched junction bases come to 7, with V trimmed by 0 bases and J by 7 bases. This TCR was recovered from a human donor in good health. Sequencing was done on a sample of CD8+ T cells sorted from blood. The sequence links TRBV9 to TRBJ2-7, with TRBD1 matching 7 junction bases. The DNA sequence is TGTGCCAGCAGCGTAGGACAGGGTGCCCAGGAGCAGTACTTC. Its translation is CASSVGQGAQEQYF.